The entry below describes one T cell receptor beta chain. This clone appeared a few times. Its antigen is still unknown. Per-nucleotide qualities are absent, and no much larger clonotype sits a single base away. This sample stems from a study of blood T cell repertoires in COVID-19 (dated by TCRdb to 2020 to 2021). For the study in its entirety: Samples from collaborators originated in the United States, Italy and Spain and spanned both the acute and convalescent phases of COVID-19. The material from the prospective study consisted of cDNA or gDNA derived from T cells, B-cell-depleted T cells, or PBMCs. The dataset comprised deeply sampled blood TCRbeta repertoires from subjects exposed to, actively infected with, or recovered from COVID-19. The repertoires were released in a freely available public database intended as a resource for research on the immune response to SARS-CoV-2. Samples came from the ongoing ImmuneRACE study (first 160 participants) plus 1,254 subjects from 6 global collaborators. The sample metadata nearly always contained a de-identified subject ID, COVID-19 status, age in years and sex. HLA class I and class II types, where available, came from metadata supplied by the sample provider rather than from assay-based typing. Study-level results and caveats: The quantity of clinical and demographic metadata differed by source and by participant and was supplied without curation.

TCRbeta CDR3 regions were amplified from genomic DNA by means of the immunoSEQ Assay, a bias-controlled multiplex PCR. Processing in the source paper ran as follows. The number of nucleated cells in each sample was estimated from the amplification of reference gene primers within the assay. To quantify the absolute abundance of each unique TCRbeta CDR3 rearrangement, sequence reads were collapsed and filtered. For each sample, productive Simpson clonality was calculated by taking the square root of Simpson's diversity index across productive rearrangements. TCRdb took over this immuneACCESS table, retaining in-frame rearrangements with V and J assigned. Such tables are incomplete; in checked studies, under half of the missing clones stem from an unresolved V gene, and the remainder is unexplained. V and J calls plus clone size are reproduced from that table; the DNA served to infer D and trimming. Here the sample has some 150,000 clones; 80% to 90% occur a single time. Jointly, the top ten make up just under 0.95% of the sample.

Whole blood was collected in K2EDTA tubes by collaborating institutions according to the institutions' own protocols. For TCRbeta analysis, collaborator samples were shipped as frozen whole blood, as isolated PBMCs, or as DNA extracted from either sample type. Sequences GTSNPN (CDR1) and SVGIG (CDR2) are obtained from the germline V gene (reference sequence). Reading from cysteine to phenylalanine, the CDR3 counts 13 amino acids. Of all the DNA, just the CDR3 is kept, 39 bases in frame from base 1. After removal of 5 bases from V and 8 bases from J, the junction retains 6 bases not matched to a gene.

Material: peripheral blood. The chain is assembled from TRBV30 and TRBJ1-6, with 7 junctional bases fitting TRBD1. The sequence was collected from a woman aged 45-60 years with acute or convalescent COVID-19. The CDR3 amino acid sequence is: CAWGTALDSPLHF. The nucleotide sequence is TGTGCCTGGGGGACAGCTCTAGATTCACCCCTCCACTTT.